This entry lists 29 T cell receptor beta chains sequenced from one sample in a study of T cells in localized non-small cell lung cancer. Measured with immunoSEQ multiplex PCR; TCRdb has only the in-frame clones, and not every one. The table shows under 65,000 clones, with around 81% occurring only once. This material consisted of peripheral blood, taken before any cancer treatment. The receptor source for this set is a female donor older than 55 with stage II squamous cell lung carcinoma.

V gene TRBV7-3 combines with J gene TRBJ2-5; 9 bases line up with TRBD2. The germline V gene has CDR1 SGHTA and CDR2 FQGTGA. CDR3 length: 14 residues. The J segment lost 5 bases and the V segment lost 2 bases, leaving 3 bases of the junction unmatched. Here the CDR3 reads CASSLGLAGETQYF. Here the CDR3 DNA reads TGTGCCAGCAGCTTAGGCCTAGCGGGGGAGACCCAGTACTTC.

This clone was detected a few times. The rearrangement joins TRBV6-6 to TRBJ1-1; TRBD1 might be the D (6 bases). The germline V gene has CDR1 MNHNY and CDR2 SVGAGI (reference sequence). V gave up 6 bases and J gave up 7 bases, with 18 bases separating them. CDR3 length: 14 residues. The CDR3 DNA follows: TGTGCCAGCAGCCCCATCCCGGGGGCAGATGAAGCTTTCTTT. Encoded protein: CASSPIPGADEAFF.

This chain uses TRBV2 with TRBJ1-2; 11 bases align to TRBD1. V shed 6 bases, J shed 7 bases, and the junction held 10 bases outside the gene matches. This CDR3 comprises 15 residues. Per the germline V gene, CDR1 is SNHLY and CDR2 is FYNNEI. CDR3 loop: CASRTGTGGITGYTF. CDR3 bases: TGTGCCAGCAGAACCGGGACAGGGGGTATTACTGGCTACACCTTC.

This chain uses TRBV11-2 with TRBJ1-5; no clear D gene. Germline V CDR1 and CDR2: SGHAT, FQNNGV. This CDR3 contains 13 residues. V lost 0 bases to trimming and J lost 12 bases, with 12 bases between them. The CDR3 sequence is CASSLDAPSLQHF. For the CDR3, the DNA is TGTGCCAGCAGCTTAGATGCCCCGAGCCTCCAGCATTTT. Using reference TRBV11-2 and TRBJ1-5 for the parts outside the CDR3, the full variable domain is EAGVAQSPRYKIIEKRQSVAFWCNPISGHATLYWYQQILGQGPKLLIQFQNNGVVDDSQLPKDRFSAERLKGVDSTLKIQPAKLEDSAVYLCASSLDAPSLQHFGDGTRLSIL.

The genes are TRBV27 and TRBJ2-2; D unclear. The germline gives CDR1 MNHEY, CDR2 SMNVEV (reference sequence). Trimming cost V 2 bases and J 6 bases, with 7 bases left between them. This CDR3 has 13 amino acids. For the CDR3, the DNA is TGTGCCAGCAGTTTACCCGTACCCGGGGAGCTGTTTTTT. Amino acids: CASSLPVPGELFF.

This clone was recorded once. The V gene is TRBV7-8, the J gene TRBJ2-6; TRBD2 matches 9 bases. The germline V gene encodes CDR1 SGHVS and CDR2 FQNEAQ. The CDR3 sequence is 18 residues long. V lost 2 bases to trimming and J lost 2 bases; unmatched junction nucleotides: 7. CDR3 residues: CASSLKLAGSTGANVLTF. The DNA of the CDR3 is TGTGCCAGCAGCTTAAAGCTAGCGGGGTCGACTGGGGCCAACGTCCTGACTTTC.

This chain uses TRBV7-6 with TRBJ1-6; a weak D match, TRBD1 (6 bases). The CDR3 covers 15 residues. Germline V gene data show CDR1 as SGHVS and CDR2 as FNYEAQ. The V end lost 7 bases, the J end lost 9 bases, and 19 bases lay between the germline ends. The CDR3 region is CASTLGGGPGSPLHF. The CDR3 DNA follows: TGTGCCAGCACCCTAGGGGGGGGACCTGGTTCACCCCTCCACTTT.

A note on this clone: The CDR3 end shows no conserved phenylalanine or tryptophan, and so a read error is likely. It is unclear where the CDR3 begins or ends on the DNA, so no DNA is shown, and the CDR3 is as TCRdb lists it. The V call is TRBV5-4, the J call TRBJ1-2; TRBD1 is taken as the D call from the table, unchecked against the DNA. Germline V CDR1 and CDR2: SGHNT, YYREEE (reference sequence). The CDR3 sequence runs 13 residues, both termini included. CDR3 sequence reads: CASSYNLMEGASL.

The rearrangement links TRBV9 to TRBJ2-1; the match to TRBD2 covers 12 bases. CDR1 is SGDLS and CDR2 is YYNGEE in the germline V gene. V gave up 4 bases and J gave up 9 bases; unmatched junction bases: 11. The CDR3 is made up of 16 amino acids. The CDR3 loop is CASSQAASGGGGEQFF. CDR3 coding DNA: TGTGCCAGCAGCCAAGCCGCTAGCGGGGGGGGTGGTGAGCAGTTCTTC.

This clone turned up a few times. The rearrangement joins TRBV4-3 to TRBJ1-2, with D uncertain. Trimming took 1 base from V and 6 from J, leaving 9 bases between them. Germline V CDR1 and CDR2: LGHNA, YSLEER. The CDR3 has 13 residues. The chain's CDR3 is CASSQVLGNGYTF. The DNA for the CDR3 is TGCGCCAGCAGCCAAGTTCTGGGTAATGGCTACACCTTC.

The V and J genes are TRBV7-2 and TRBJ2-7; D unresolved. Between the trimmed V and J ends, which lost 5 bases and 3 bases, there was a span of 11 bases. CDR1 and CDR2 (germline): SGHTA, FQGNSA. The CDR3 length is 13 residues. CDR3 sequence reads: CASSPNVGYEQYF. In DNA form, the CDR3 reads TGTGCCAGCAGCCCGAACGTAGGCTACGAGCAGTACTTC.

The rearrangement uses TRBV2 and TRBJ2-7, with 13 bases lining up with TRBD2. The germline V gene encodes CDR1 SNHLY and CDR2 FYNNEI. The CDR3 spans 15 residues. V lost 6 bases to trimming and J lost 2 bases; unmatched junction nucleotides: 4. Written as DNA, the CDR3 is TGTGCCAGCAGCTTTGGGACTAGCGGGGCCTACGAGCAGTACTTC. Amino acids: CASSFGTSGAYEQYF.

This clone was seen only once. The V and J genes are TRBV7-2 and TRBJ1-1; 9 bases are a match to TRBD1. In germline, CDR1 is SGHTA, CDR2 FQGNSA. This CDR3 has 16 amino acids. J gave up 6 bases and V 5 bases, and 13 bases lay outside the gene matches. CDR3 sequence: CASSVRDRDGGAEAFF. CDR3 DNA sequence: TGTGCCAGCAGCGTCCGGGACAGGGACGGCGGGGCTGAAGCTTTCTTT.

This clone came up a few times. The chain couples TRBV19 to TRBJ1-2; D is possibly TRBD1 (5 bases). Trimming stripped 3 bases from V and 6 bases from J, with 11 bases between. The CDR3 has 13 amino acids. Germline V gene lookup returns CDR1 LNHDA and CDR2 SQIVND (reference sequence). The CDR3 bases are TGTGCCAGTAGTATCGGTCAGGGCGATGGCTACACCTTC. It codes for CASSIGQGDGYTF.

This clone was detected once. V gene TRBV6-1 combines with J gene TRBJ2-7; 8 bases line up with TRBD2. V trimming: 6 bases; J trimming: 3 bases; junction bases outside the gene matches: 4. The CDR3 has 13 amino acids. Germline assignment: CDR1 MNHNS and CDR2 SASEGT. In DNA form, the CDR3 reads TGTGCCAGCAGGCTAGCGGGCGGCTACGAGCAGTACTTC. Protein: CASRLAGGYEQYF.

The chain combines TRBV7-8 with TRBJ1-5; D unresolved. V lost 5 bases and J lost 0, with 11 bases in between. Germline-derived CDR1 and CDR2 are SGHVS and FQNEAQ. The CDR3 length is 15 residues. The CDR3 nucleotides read TGTGCCAGCAGCCCCGGGGAAATTAGCAATCAGCCCCAGCATTTT. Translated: CASSPGEISNQPQHF.

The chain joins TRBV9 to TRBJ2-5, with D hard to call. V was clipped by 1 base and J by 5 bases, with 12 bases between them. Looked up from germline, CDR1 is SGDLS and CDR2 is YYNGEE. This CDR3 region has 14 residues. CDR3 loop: CASSVMSSRETQYF. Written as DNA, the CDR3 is TGTGCCAGCAGCGTAATGAGTTCGCGGGAGACCCAGTACTTC.

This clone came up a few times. The CDR3 protein is CASSVGPSGGANEQFF. CDR3 sequence (DNA): TGTGCCAGCAGCGTAGGTCCTAGCGGGGGGGCAAATGAGCAGTTCTTC. The rearrangement links TRBV9 to TRBJ2-1; 12 bases map to TRBD2. The trim removed 0 bases at V and 7 bases at J, leaving 5 bases unmatched. In germline, CDR1 is SGDLS, CDR2 YYNGEE. This CDR3 is built from 16 residues.

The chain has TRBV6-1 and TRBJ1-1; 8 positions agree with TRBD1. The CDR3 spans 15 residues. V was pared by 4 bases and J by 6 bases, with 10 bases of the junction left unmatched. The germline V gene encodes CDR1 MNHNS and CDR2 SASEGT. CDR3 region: CASSALQGAGAEAFF. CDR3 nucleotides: TGTGCCAGCAGTGCCCTTCAGGGGGCAGGCGCTGAAGCTTTCTTT.

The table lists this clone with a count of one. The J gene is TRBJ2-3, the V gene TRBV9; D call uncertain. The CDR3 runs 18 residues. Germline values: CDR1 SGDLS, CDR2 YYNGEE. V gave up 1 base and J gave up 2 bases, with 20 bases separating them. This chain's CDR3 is CASSVRSASITTTDTQYF. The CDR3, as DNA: TGTGCCAGCAGCGTAAGGTCAGCCTCTATTACAACCACAGATACGCAGTATTTT. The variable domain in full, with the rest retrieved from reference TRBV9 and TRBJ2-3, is DSGVTQTPKHLITATGQRVTLRCSPRSGDLSVYWYQQSLDQGLQFLIQYYNGEERAKGNILERFSAQQFPDLHSELNLSSLELGDSALYFCASSVRSASITTTDTQYFGPGTRLTVL.

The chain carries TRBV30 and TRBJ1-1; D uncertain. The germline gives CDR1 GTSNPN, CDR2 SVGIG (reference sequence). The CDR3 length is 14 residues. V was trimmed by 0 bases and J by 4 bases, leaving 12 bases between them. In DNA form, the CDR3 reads TGTGCCTGGAGTGTACTGACACCTGCCACTGAAGCTTTCTTT. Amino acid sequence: CAWSVLTPATEAFF.

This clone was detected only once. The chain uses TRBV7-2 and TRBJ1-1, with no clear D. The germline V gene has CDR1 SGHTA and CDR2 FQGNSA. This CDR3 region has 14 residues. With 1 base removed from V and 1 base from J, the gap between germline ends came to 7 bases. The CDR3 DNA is TGTGCCAGCAGCTTAGGAGGCACGAACACTGAAGCTTTCTTT. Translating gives CASSLGGTNTEAFF.

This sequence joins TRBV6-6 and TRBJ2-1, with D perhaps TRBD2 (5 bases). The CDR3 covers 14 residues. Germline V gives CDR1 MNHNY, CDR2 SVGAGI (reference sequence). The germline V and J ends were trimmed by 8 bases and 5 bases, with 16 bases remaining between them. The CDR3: CASLARLADNEQFF. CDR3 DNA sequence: TGTGCCAGCCTGGCCCGGCTAGCCGACAATGAGCAGTTCTTC.

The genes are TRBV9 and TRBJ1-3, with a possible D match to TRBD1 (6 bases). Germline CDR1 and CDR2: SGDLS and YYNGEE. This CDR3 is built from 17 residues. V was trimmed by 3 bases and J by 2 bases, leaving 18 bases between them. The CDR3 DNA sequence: TGTGCCAGCAGCGAGAGGGGGACACCGTTCGCTGGAAACACCATATATTTT. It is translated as CASSERGTPFAGNTIYF. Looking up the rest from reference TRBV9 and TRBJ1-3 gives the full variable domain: DSGVTQTPKHLITATGQRVTLRCSPRSGDLSVYWYQQSLDQGLQFLIQYYNGEERAKGNILERFSAQQFPDLHSELNLSSLELGDSALYFCASSERGTPFAGNTIYFGEGSWLTVV.

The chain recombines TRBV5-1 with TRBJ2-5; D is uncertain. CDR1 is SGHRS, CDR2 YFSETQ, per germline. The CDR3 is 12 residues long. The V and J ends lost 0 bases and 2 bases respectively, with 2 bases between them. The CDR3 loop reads CASSLVQETQYF. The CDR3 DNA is TGCGCCAGCAGCTTGGTTCAAGAGACCCAGTACTTC.

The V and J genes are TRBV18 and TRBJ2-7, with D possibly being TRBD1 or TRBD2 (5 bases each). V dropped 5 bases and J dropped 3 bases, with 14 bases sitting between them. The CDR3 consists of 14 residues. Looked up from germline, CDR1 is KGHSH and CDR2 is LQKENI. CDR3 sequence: CASSASGPNYEQYF. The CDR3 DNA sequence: TGTGCCAGCTCAGCCTCGGGACCAAACTACGAGCAGTACTTC.

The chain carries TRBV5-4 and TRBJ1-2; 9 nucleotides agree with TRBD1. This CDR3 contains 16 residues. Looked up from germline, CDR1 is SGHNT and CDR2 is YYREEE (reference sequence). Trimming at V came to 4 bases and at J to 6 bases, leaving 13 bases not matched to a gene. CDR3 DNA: TGTGCCAGCAGCGGCCCAGGGACAGGGTTAGGTGATGGCTACACCTTC. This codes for CASSGPGTGLGDGYTF.

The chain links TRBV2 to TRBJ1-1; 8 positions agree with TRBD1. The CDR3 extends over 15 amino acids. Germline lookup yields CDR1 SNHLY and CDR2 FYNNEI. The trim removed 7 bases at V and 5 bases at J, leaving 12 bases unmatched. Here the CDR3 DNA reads TGTGCCAGCACCCTGCAGCCAGGGGGCGAGACTGAAGCTTTCTTT. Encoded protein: CASTLQPGGETEAFF.

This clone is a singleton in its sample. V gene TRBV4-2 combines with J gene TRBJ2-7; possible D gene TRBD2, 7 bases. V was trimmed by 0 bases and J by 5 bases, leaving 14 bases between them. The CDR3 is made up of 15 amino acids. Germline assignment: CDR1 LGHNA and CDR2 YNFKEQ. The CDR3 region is CASSQEGAGRDEQYF. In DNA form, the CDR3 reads TGTGCCAGCAGCCAAGAGGGGGCAGGGAGGGACGAGCAGTACTTC.